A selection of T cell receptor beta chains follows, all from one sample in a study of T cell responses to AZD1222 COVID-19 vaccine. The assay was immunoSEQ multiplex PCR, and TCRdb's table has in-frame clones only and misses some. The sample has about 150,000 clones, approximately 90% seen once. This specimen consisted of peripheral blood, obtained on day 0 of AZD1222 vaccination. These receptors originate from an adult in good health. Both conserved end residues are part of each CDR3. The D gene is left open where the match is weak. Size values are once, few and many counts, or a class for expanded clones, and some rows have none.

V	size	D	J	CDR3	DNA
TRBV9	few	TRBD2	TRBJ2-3	CASSVVGASGGITDTQYF	TGTGCCAGCAGCGTAGTCGGCGCTAGCGGGGGGATCACAGATACGCAGTATTTT
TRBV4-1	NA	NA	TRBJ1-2	CASSYLDGAGYTF	TGCGCCAGCAGCTACCTTGACGGGGCTGGCTACACCTTC
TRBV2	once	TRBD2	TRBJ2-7	CANRGVAGHYEQYF	TGTGCCAACCGGGGGGTAGCGGGTCACTACGAGCAGTACTTC
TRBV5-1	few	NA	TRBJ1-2	CASSLGQATNYGYTF	TGCGCCAGCAGCTTGGGGCAGGCGACTAACTATGGCTACACCTTC
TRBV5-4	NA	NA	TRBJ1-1	CASTWSGGATEAFF	TGTGCCAGCACCTGGTCGGGGGGAGCCACTGAAGCTTTCTTT
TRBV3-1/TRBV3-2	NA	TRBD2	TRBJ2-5	CASSQELAGGQETQYF	TGTGCCAGCAGCCAAGAATTAGCGGGGGGCCAAGAGACCCAGTACTTC
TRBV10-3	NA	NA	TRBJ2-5	CAISGGDKETQYF	TGTGCCATCAGTGGAGGGGACAAAGAGACCCAGTACTTC
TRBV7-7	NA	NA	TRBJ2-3	CASSLRVSSTDTQYF	TGTGCTAGCAGCTTACGGGTCTCTAGCACAGATACGCAGTATTTT
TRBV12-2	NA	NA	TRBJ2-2	CASRSKNTGELFF	TGTGCAAGTCGCTCGAAGAACACCGGGGAGCTGTTTTTT
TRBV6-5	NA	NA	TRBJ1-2	CASSYDEYTLGGYTF	TGTGCCAGCAGTTACGACGAATATACGTTGGGAGGCTACACCTTC
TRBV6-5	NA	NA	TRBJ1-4	CASSYGGNEKLFF	TGTGCCAGCAGTTACGGGGGGAATGAAAAACTGTTTTTT
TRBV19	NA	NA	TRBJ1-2	CASSPGVNYGYTF	TGTGCCAGTAGTCCAGGGGTAAACTATGGCTACACCTTC
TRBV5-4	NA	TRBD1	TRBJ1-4	CASSGTANEKLFF	TGTGCCAGCTCCGGGACAGCTAATGAAAAACTGTTTTTT
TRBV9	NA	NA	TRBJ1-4	CASSNLGGDEELFF	TGTGCCAGCAGCAACTTAGGAGGCGATGAGGAACTGTTTTTT
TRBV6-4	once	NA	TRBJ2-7	CASSVGTEAYEQYF	TGTGCCAGCAGTGTGGGGACGGAAGCCTACGAGCAGTACTTC
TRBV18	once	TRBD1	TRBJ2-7	CASSPQTGVGEQYF	TGTGCCAGCTCACCACAGACAGGGGTTGGCGAGCAGTACTTC
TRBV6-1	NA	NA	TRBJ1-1	CASSEIIGGMNTEAFF	TGTGCCAGCAGTGAAATAATTGGGGGCATGAACACTGAAGCTTTCTTT
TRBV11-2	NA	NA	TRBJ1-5	CASSLDYSNQPQHF	TGTGCCAGCAGCTTGGATTATAGCAATCAGCCCCAGCATTTT
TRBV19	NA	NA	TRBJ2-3	CASSGRGLATDTQYF	TGTGCCAGTAGTGGGAGGGGGCTCGCCACAGATACGCAGTATTTT
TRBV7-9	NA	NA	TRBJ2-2	CASSVRGKTGELFF	TGTGCCAGCAGCGTCCGGGGCAAAACCGGGGAGCTGTTTTTT
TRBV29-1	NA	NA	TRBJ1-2	CSAKQSRVRGYTF	TGCAGCGCCAAACAGTCCCGAGTGCGTGGCTACACCTTC
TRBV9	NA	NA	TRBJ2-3	CASSAPRAPDTQYF	TGTGCCAGCAGCGCCCCCCGCGCCCCAGATACGCAGTATTTT
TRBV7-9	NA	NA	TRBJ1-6	CASSTSGSGNSPLHF	TGTGCCAGCAGCACTTCAGGGAGCGGAAATTCACCCCTCCACTTT
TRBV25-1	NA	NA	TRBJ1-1	CASSESALVNTEAFF	TGTGCCAGCAGTGAATCGGCATTAGTCAACACTGAAGCTTTCTTT
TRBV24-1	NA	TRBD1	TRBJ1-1	CATSDRDRATEAFF	TGTGCCACCAGTGACCGGGACAGGGCCACTGAAGCTTTCTTT
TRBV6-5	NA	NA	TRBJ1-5	CASSHRESNQPQHF	TGTGCCAGCAGTCACCGGGAGAGCAATCAGCCCCAGCATTTT
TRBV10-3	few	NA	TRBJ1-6	CAIRQGVNSPLHF	TGTGCCATCAGGCAGGGCGTTAATTCACCCCTCCACTTT
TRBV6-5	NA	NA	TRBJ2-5	CASSYSGEGETQYF	TGTGCCAGCAGTTACTCGGGGGAAGGGGAGACCCAGTACTTC
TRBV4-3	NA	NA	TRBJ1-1	CASSQDVRSNTEAFF	TGCGCCAGCAGCCAAGACGTGAGGTCAAACACTGAAGCTTTCTTT
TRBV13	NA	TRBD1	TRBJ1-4	CASSLRGRDEKLFF	TGTGCCAGCAGCCTCAGGGGGCGTGATGAAAAACTGTTTTTT
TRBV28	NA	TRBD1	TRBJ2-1	CASRGQGTNEQFF	TGTGCCAGCAGAGGACAGGGGACCAATGAGCAGTTCTTC